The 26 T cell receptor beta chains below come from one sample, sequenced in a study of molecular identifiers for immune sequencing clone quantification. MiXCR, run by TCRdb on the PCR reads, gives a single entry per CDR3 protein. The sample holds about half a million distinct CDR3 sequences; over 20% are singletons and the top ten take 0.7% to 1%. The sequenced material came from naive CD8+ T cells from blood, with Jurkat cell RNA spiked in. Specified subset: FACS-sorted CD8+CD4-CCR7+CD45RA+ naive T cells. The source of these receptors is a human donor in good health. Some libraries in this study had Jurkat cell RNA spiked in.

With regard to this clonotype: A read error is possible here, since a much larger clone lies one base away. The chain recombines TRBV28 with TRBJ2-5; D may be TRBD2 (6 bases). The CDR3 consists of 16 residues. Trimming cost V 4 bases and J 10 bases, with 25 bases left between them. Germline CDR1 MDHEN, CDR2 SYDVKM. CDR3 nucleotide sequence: TGTGCCAGCAGTTCACCTACCAGGACTAATGAGAGAGTCCAGTACTTC. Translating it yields CASSSPTRTNERVQYF.

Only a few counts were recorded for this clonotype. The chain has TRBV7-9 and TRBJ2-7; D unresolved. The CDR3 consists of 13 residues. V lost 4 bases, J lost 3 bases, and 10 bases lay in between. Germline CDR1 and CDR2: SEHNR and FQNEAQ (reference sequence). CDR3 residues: CASSSPIGYEQYF. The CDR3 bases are TGTGCCAGCAGCTCCCCGATCGGCTACGAGCAGTACTTC.

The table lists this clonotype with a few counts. The CDR3 DNA sequence: TGTGCCAGCAGCTTACCCCGGACTAGCGGGACGAATGAGCAGTTCTTC. Amino acid sequence: CASSLPRTSGTNEQFF. V usage is TRBV11-2 and J usage is TRBJ2-1, with 12 nucleotides matching TRBD2. The CDR3 is 16 amino acids. Germline loops: CDR1 SGHAT, CDR2 FQNNGV. Trimming cost V 2 bases and J 7 bases; bases outside gene matches: 6.

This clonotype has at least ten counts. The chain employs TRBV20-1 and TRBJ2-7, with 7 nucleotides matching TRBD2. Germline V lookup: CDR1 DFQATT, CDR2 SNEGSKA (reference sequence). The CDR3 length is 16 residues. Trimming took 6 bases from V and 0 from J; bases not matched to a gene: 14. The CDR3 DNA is TGCAGTGCCCGAAGCTTAGCGGGTACGAGCTCCTACGAGCAGTACTTC. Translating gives CSARSLAGTSSYEQYF.

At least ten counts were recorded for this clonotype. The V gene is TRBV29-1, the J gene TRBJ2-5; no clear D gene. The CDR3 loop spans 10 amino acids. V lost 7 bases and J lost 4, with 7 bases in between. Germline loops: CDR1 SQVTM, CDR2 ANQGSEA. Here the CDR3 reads CSAISETQYF. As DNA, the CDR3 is TGCAGCGCCATCTCAGAGACCCAGTACTTC.

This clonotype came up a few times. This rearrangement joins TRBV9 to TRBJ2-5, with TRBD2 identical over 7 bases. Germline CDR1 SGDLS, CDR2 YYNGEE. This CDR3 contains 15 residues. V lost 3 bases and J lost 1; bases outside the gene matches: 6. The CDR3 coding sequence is TGTGCCAGCAGCGCGACGGGGACTACCCAAGAGACCCAGTACTTC. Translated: CASSATGTTQETQYF.

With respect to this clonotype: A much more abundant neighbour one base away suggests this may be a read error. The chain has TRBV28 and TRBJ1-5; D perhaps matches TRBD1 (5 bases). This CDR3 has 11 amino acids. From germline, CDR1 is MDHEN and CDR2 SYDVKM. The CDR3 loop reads CTSNGGQPQHF. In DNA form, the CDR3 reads TGTACCAGCAACGGGGGTCAGCCCCAGCATTTT.

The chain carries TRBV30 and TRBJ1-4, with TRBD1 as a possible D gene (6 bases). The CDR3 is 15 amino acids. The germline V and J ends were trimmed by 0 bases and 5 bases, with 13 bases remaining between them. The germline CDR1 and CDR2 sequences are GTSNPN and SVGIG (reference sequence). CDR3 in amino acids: CAWSVRTDKNEKLFF. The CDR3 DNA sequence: TGTGCCTGGAGTGTTAGGACAGACAAAAATGAAAAACTGTTTTTT.

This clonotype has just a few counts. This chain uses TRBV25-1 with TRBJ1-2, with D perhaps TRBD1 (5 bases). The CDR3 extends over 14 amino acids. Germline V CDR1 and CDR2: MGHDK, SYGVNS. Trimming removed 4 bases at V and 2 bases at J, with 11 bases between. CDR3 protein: CASSGLRQNYGYTF. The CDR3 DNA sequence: TGTGCCAGCAGTGGCCTTAGACAGAACTATGGCTACACCTTC.

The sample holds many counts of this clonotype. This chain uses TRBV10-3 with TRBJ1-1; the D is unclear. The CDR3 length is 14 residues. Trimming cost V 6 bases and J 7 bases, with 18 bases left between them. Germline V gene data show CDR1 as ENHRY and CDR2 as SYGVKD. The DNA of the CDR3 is TGTGCCATCAGCCGACCCGACGGAACAAGTGAAGCTTTCTTT. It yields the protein CAISRPDGTSEAFF.

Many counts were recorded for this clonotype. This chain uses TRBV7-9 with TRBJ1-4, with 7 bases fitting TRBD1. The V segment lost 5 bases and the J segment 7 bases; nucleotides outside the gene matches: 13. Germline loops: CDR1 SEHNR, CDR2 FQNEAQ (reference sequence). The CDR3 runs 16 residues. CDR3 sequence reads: CASSPILRGGGEKLFF. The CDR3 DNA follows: TGTGCCAGCAGCCCTATTTTAAGAGGGGGCGGTGAAAAACTGTTTTTT.

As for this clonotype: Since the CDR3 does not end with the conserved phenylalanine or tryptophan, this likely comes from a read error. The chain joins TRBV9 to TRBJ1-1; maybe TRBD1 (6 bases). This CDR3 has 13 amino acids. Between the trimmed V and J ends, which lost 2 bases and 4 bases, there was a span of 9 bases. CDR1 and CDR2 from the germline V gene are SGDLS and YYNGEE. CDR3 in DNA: TGTGCCAGCAGCGTGGGGGGGGCCACTGAAGCTTTCTCT. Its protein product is CASSVGGATEAFS.

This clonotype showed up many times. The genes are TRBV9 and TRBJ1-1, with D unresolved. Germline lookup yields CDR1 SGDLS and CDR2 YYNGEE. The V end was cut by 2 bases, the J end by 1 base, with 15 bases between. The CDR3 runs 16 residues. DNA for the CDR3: TGTGCCAGCAGCGTTCGTCCCGTGCCTTCGAACACTGAAGCTTTCTTT. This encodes CASSVRPVPSNTEAFF.

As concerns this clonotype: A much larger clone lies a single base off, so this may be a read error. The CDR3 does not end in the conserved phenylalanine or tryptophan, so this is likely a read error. In DNA form, the CDR3 reads TGTGCCAGCAGTTTAGGCCCCGAGGGAATCTACGAGCAGTACCTC. Translating it yields CASSLGPEGIYEQYL. The chain couples TRBV27 to TRBJ2-7; D might be TRBD2 (5 bases). The CDR3 totals 15 residues. Germline V CDR1 and CDR2: MNHEY, SMNVEV (reference sequence). The germline V and J ends were trimmed by 2 bases and 3 bases, with 14 bases remaining between them.

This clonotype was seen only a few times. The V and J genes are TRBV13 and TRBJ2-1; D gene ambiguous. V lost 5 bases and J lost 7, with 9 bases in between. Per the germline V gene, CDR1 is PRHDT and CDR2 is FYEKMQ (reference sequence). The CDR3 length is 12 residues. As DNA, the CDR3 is TGTGCCAGCAGCCCCATCCCTAATGAGCAGTTCTTC. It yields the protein CASSPIPNEQFF.

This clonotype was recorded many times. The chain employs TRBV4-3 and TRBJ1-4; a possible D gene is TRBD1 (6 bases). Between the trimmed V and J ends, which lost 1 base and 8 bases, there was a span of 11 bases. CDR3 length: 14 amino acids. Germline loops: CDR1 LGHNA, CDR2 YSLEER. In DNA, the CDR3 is TGCGCCAGCAGCCAAGGGGGGGCGGAAGAAAAACTGTTTTTT. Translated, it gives CASSQGGAEEKLFF.

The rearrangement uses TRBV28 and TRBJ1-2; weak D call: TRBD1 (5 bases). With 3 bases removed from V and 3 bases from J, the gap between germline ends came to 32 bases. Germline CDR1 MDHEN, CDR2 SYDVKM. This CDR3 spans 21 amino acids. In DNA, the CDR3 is TGTGCCAGCAGTTTTATATCCCTCGGGGGTTTCCCTCTAGATAGCGACTATGGCTACACCTTC. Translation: CASSFISLGGFPLDSDYGYTF.

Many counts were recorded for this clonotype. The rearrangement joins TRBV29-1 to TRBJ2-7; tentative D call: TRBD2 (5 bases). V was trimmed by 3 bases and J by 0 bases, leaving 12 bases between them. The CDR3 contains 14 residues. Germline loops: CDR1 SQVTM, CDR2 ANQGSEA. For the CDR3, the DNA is TGCAGCGTTGAGGAGGCAGGCAGCTCCTACGAGCAGTACTTC. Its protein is CSVEEAGSSYEQYF.

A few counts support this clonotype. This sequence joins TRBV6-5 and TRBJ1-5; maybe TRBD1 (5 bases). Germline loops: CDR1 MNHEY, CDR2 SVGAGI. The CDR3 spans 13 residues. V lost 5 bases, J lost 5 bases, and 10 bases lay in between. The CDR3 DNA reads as TGTGCCAGCAGTGACAGTTCCTATCAGCCCCAGCATTTT. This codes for CASSDSSYQPQHF.

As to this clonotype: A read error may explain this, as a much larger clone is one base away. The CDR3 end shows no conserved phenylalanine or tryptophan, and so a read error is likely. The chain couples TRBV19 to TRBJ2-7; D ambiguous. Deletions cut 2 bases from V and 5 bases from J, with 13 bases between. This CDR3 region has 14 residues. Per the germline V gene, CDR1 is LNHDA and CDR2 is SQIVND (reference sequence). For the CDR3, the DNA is TGTGCCAGTAGTATAACCCATGGCCACCACGAGCAGTACTCC. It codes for CASSITHGHHEQYS.

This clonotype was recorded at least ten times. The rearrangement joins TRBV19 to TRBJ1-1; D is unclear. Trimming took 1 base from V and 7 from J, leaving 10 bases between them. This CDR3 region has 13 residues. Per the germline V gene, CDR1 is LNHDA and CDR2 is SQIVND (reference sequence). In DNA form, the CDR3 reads TGTGCCAGTAGTATAGCACATCTATTTGAAGCTTTCTTT. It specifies CASSIAHLFEAFF.

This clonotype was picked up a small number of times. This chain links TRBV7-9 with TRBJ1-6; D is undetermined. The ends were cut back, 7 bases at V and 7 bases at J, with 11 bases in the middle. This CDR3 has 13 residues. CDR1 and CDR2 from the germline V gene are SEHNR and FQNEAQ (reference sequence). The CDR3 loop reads CASTNSMNSPLHF. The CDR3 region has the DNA TGTGCCAGCACCAATAGCATGAATTCACCCCTCCACTTT.

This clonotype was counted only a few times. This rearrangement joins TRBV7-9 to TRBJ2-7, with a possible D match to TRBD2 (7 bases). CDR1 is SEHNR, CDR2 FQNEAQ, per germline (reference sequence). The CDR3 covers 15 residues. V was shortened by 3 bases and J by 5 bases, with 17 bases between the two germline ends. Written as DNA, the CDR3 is TGTGCCAGCAGCTTCGAGGGGGGGGGCCACGACGAGCAGTACTTC. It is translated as CASSFEGGGHDEQYF.

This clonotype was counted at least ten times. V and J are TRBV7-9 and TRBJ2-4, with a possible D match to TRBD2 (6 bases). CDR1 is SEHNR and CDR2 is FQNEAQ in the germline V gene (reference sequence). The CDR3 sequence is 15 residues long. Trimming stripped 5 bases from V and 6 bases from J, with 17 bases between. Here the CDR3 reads CASSPPESGRNIQYF. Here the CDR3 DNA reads TGTGCCAGCAGCCCTCCGGAATCCGGGAGAAACATTCAGTACTTC.

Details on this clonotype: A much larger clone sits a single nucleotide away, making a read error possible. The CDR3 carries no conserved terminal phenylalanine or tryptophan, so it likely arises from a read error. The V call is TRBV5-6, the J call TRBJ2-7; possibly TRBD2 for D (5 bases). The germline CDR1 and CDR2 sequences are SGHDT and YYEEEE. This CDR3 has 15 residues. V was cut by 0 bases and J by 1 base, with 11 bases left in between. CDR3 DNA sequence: TGTGCCAGCAGCTTGGGGTTTACTAGATCCTACGAGCAGTACCTC. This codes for CASSLGFTRSYEQYL.

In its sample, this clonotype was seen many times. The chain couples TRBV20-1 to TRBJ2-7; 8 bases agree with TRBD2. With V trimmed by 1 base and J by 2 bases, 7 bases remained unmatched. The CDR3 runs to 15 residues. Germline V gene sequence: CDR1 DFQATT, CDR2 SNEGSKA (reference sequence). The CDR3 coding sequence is TGCAGTGCTAGAGGAAGCACTAGCGGTCCCTACGAGCAGTACTTC. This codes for CSARGSTSGPYEQYF.